The T cell receptor beta chain described here comes from a study of blood T cell repertoires in COVID-19. Across the whole study: Whether acute or convalescent, the COVID-19 samples came from the United States, Italy and Spain.

The protocol was immunoSEQ multiplex PCR, while the TCRdb copy is restricted to in-frame clones and leaves out a portion. The sample carries 310,000 or so clones, 90% recorded once. Each recovered donor of Cohort 3 presented with two negative PCRs, clearance, or symptom resolution. After removal of 1 base from V and 6 bases from J, the junction contained 11 bases not matched to a gene. This CDR3 is built from 16 residues. Germline CDR1 is SGHAT and CDR2 is FQNNGV. Sample: PBMCs or T cells enriched from blood (not recorded which). The chain carries TRBV11-2 and TRBJ2-7; 8 nucleotides agree with TRBD2. This sequence was found in a woman between 25 and 40 years old who had recovered from COVID-19. The CDR3 nucleotides read TGTGCCAGCAGCTTAGGAGTTCCAGCGGGAGCTGGCGAGCAGTACTTC. This translates into CASSLGVPAGAGEQYF.